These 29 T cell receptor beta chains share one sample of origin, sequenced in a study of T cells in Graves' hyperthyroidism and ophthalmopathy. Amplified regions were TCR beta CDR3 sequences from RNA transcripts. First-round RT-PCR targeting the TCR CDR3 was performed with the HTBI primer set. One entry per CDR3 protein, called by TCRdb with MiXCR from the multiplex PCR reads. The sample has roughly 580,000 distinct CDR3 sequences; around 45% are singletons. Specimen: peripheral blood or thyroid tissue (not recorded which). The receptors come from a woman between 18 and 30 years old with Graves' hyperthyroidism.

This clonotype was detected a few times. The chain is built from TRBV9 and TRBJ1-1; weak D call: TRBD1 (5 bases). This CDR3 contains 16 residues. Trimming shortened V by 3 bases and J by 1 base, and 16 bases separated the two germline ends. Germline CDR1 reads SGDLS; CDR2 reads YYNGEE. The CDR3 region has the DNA TGTGCCAGCAGCGCACTTTCCCGAGGGGAGAACACTGAAGCTTTCTTT. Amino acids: CASSALSRGENTEAFF.

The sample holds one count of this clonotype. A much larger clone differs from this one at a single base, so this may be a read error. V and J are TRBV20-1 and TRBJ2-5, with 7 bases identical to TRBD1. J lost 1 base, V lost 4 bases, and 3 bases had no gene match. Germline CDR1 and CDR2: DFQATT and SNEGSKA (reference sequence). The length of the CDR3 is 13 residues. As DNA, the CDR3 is TGCAGTGCTAAAGGGACAGCCCAAGAGACCCAGTACTTC. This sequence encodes CSAKGTAQETQYF.

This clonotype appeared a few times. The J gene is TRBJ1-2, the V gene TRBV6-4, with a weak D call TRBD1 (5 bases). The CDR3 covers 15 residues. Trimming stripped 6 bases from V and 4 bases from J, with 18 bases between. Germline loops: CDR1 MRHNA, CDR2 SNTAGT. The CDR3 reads CASSTGGTELYGYTF. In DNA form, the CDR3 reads TGTGCCAGCAGCACCGGGGGAACCGAGCTCTATGGCTACACCTTC.

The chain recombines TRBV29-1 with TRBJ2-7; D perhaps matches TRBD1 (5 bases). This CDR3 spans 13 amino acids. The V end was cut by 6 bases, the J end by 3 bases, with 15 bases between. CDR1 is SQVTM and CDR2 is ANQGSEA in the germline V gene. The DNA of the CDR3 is TGCAGCGTGGCTGAACAGGATTTCTACGAGCAGTACTTC. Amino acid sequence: CSVAEQDFYEQYF.

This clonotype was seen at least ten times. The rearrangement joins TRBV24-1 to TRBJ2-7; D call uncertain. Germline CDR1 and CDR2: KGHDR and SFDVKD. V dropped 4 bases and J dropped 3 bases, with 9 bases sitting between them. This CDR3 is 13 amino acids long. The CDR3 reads CATSDPGYYEQYF. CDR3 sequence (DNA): TGTGCCACCAGTGACCCCGGATACTACGAGCAGTACTTC.

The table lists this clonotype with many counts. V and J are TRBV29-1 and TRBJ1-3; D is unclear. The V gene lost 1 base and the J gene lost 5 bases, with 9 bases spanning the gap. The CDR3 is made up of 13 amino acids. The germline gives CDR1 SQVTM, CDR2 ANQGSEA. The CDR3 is CSVEGGGRNTIYF. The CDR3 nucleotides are TGCAGCGTTGAAGGAGGCGGCAGAAACACCATATATTTT.

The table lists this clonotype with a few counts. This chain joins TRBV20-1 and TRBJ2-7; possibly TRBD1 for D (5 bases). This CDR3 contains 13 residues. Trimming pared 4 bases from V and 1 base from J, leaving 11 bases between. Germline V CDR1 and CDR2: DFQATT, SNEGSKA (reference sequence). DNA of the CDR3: TGCAGTGCTACGGACACGGATTCCTACGAGCAGTACTTC. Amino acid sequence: CSATDTDSYEQYF.

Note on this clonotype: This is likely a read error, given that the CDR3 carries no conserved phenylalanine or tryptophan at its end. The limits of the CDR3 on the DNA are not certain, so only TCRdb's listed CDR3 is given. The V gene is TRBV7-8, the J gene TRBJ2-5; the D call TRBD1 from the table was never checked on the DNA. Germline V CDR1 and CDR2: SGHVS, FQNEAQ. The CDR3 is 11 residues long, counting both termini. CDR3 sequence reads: CASSVDRDTNT.

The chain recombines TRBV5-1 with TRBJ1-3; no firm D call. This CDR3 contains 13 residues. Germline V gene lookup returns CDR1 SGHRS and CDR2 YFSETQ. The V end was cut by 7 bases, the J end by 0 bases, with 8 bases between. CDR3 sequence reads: CASFSGSGNTIYF. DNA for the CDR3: TGCGCCAGCTTCTCAGGCTCTGGAAACACCATATATTTT.

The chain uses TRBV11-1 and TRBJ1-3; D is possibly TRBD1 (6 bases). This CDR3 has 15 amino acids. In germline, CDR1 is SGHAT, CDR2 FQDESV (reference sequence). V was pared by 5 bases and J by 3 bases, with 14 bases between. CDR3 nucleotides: TGTGCCAGCAGCCTTTACAGGGCAGGTGGAAACACCATATATTTT. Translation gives CASSLYRAGGNTIYF.

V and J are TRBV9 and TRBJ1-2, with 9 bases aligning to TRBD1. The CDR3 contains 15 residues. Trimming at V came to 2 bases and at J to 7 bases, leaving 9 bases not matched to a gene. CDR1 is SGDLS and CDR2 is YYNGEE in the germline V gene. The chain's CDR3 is CASSVRDREEAGYTF. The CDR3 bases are TGTGCCAGCAGCGTCCGGGACAGGGAAGAAGCTGGCTACACCTTC.

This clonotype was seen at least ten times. CDR3 in amino acids: CSVVGEGETQYF. The CDR3 DNA sequence: TGCAGCGTTGTGGGGGAGGGGGAGACCCAGTACTTC. The genes are TRBV29-1 and TRBJ2-5, with 7 nucleotides matching TRBD2. Germline V gives CDR1 SQVTM, CDR2 ANQGSEA. The CDR3 is 12 amino acids. V trimming: 4 bases; J trimming: 5 bases; junction bases outside the gene matches: 4.

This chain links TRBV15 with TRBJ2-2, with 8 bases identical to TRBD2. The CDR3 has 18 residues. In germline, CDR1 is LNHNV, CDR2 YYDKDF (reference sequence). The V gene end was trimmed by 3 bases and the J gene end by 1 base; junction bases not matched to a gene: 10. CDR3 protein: CATSSQLGLALNTGELFF. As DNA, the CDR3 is TGTGCCACCAGCAGTCAACTTGGACTAGCACTGAACACCGGGGAGCTGTTTTTT.

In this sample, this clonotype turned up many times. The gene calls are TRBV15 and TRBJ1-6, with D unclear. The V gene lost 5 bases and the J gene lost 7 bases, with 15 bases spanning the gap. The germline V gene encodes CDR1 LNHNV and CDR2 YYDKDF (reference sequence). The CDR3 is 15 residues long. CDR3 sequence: CATSRGRLGNSPLHF. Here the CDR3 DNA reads TGTGCCACCAGCCGAGGGCGGCTAGGCAATTCACCCCTCCACTTT.

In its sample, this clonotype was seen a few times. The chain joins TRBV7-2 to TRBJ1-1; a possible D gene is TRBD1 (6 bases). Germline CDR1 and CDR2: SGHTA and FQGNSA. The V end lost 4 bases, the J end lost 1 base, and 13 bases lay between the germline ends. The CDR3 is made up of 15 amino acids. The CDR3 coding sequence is TGTGCCAGCAGCTCACAGGGAGGGTGGAACACTGAAGCTTTCTTT. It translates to CASSSQGGWNTEAFF.

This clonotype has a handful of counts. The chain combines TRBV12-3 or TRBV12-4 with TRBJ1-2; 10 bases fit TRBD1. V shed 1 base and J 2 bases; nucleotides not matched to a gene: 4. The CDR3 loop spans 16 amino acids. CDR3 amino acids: CASSLGQGAQNYGYTF. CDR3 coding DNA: TGTGCCAGCAGTTTAGGACAGGGGGCCCAAAACTATGGCTACACCTTC.

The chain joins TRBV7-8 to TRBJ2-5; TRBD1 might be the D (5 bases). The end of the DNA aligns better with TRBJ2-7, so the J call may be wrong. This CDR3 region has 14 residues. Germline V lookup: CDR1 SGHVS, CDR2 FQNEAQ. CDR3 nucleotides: TGTGCCAGCAGCTTAGCGTGGGGCCCCTACGAGCAGTACTTC. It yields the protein CASSLAWGPYEQYF.

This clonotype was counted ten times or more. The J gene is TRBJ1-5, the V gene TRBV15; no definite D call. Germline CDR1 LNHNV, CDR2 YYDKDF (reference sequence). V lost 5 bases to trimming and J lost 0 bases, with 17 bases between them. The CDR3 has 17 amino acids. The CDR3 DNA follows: TGTGCCACCAGCGGAATCGCCACGACGCATAGCAATCAGCCCCAGCATTTT. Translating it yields CATSGIATTHSNQPQHF.

The CDR3 DNA follows: TGTGCCTGGAAGCGGACAGGGTTGGACAATTCACCCCTCCACTTT. Protein: CAWKRTGLDNSPLHF. The V gene is TRBV15, the J gene TRBJ1-6; TRBD1 aligns across 8 bases. The CDR3 consists of 15 residues. Trimming removed 11 bases from V and 7 bases from J; junction bases left unmatched: 13. Germline CDR1 LNHNV, CDR2 YYDKDF (reference sequence).

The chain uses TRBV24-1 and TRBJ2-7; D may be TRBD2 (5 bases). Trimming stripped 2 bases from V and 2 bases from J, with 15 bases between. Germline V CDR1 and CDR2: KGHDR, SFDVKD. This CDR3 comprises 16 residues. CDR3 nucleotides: TGTGCCACCAGTGATTCAAATGGACTGCCTCCCTACGAGCAGTACTTC. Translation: CATSDSNGLPPYEQYF.

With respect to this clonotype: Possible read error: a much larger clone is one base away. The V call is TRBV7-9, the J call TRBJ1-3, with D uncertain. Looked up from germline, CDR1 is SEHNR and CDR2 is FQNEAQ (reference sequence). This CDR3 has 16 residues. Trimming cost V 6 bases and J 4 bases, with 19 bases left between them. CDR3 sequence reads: CASSLRDTGSGNTIYF. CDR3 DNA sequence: TGTGCCAGCAGTTTGCGAGATACGGGATCCGGAAACACCATATATTTT. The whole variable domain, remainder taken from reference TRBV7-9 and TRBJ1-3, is DTGVSQNPRHKITKRGQNVTFRCDPISEHNRLYWYRQTLGQGPEFLTYFQNEAQLEKSRLLSDRFSAERPKGSFSTLEIQRTEQGDSAMYLCASSLRDTGSGNTIYFGEGSWLTVV.

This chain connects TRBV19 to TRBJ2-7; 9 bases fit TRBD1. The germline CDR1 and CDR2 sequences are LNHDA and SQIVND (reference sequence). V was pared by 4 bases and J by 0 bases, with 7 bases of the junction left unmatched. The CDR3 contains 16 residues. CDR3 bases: TGTGCCAGTAGTACGGGACAGGGACGGAGCTCCTACGAGCAGTACTTC. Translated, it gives CASSTGQGRSSYEQYF.

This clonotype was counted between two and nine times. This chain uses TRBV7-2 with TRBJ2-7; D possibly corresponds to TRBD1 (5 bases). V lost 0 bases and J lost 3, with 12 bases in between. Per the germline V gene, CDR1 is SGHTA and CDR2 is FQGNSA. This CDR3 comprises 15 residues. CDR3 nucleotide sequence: TGTGCCAGCAGCTTAGCGCTGACAGAATACTACGAGCAGTACTTC. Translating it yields CASSLALTEYYEQYF.

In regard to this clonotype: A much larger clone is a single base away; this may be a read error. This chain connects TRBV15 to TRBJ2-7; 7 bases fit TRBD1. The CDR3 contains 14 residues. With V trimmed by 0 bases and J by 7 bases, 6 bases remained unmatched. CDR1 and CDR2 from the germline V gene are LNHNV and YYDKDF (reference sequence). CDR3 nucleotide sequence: TGTGCCACCAGCAGAGATGAGGGGGCGGAAGAGCAGTACTTC. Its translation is CATSRDEGAEEQYF.

CDR3 protein: CAIRGTGHSPLHF. The CDR3 region has the DNA TGTGCCATCAGAGGGACAGGGCATTCACCCCTCCACTTT. This sequence joins TRBV10-3 and TRBJ1-6, with 9 nucleotides matching TRBD1. There are 13 residues in the CDR3. V lost 6 bases, J lost 8 bases, and 2 bases stayed unmatched. Germline loops: CDR1 ENHRY, CDR2 SYGVKD.

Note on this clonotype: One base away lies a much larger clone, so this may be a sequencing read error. This chain's CDR3 is CSAGRGRGSFF. The CDR3 DNA reads TGCAGTGCTGGCCGGGGGAGGGGGTCTTTCTTT. The V gene is TRBV20-1, the J gene TRBJ1-1, with D possibly matching TRBD1 (6 bases). Germline V gene lookup returns CDR1 DFQATT and CDR2 SNEGSKA (reference sequence). The V and J ends lost 5 bases and 12 bases respectively, with 16 bases between them. The CDR3 has 11 residues.

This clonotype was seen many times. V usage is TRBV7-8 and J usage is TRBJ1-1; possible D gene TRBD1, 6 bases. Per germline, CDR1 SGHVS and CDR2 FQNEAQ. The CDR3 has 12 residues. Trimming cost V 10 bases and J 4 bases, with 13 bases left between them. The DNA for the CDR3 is TGTGCCACCGGGCAGGGGACCACTGAAGCTTTCTTT. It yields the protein CATGQGTTEAFF.

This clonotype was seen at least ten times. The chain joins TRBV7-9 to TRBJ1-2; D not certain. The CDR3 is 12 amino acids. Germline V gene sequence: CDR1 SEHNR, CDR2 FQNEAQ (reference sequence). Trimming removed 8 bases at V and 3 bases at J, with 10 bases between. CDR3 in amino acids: CASSELDYGYTF. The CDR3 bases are TGTGCCAGCTCTGAGTTGGACTATGGCTACACCTTC.

CDR3 bases: TGTGCCAGCAGGAAACAGGGGAAAGGTGGCTACACCTTC. This gives the protein CASRKQGKGGYTF. V is TRBV6-1 and J is TRBJ1-2, with 7 bases lining up with TRBD1. The CDR3 contains 13 residues. V trimming: 6 bases; J trimming: 7 bases; junction bases outside the gene matches: 8. Per germline, CDR1 MNHNS and CDR2 SASEGT.